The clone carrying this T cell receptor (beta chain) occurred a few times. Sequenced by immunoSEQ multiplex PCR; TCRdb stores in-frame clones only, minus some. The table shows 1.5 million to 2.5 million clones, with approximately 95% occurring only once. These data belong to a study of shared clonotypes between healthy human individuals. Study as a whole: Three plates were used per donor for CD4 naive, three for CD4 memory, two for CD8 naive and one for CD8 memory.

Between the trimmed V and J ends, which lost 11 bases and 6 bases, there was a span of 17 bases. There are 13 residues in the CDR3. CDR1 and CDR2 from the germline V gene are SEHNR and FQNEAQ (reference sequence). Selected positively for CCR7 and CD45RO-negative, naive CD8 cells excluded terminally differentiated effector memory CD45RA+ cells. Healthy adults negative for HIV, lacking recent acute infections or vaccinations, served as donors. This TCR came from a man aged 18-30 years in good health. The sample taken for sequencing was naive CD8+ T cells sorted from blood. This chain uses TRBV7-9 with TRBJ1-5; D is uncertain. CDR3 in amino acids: CAGGRGAGQPQHF. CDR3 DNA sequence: TGTGCCGGCGGGCGGGGTGCGGGTCAGCCCCAGCATTTT. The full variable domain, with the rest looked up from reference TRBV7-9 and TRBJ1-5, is DTGVSQNPRHKITKRGQNVTFRCDPISEHNRLYWYRQTLGQGPEFLTYFQNEAQLEKSRLLSDRFSAERPKGSFSTLEIQRTEQGDSAMYLCAGGRGAGQPQHFGDGTRLSIL.